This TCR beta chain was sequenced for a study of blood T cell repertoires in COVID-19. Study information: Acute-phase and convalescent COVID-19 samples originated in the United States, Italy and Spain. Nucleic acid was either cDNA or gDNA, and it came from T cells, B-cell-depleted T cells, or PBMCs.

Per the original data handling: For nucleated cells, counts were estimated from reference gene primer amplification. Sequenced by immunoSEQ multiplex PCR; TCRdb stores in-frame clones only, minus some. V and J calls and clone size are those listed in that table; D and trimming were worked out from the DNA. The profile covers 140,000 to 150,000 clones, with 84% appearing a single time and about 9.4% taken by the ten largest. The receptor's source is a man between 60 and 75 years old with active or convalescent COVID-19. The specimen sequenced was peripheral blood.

The CDR3 DNA reads as TGTGCCAGCTCACAAACGACAGGTCCTGGAAACACCATATATTTT. Residues: CASSQTTGPGNTIYF. The V call is TRBV18, the J call TRBJ1-3; D perhaps matches TRBD1 (6 bases). The CDR3 length is 15 residues. Germline-derived CDR1 and CDR2 are KGHSH and LQKENI. Deletions cut 4 bases from V and 2 bases from J, with 12 bases between.